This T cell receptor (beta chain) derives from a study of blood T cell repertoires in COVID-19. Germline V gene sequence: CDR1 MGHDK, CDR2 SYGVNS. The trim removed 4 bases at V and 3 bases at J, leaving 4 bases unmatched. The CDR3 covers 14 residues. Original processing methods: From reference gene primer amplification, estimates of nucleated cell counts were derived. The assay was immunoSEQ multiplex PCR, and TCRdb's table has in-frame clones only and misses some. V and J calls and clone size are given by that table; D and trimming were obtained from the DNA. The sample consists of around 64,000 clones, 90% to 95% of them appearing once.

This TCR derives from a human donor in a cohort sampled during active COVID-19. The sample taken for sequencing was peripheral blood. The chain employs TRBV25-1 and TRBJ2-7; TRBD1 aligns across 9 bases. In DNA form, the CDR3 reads TGTGCCAGCAGTGCCGACAGGGGGAGCTACGAGCAGTACTTC. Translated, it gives CASSADRGSYEQYF.